This TCR beta chain derives from a study of cytomegalovirus exposure and HLA in healthy donors (dated by TCRdb to 2017 to 2019). About the investigation overall: In an earlier analysis of under 750 of the donors, 250 to 300 Gb of sequence data and 100 million or so unique TCR beta sequences from about 190 million T cells were reported. An early release that covered about 600 HLA-typed donors contained approximately 300 gigabases of sequencing data and 85 million to 100 million unique TCR sequences. Of the roughly 400 genotyped donors, over 70% fell in the genetic ancestry cluster associated with self-reported Caucasian donors. The study was designed to test whether signatures of past pathogen exposure could be identified by cataloging public T cell receptors. Using immunosequencing, the study profiled T cell repertoires from fewer than 700 subjects and related those repertoires to cytomegalovirus serostatus. In addition to the first cohort of about 650 subjects, a separate validation cohort of 130 or so different subjects was used. The study combined high-throughput TCR immunosequencing, statistical association of individual TCRs with disease status, and machine learning to predict cytomegalovirus infection status. To study patterns of TCR occurrence, a later analysis re-analyzed previously published TCR beta repertoires from 700 or so donors and added high-resolution HLA genotyping. Rather than drawing on any new phenotypic data, the later analysis identified candidate immune exposures from TCR beta sequences and the way those sequences occurred across donors. To decide whether each TCR beta V gene segment behaved as functional or pseudogenic, an earlier analysis of nearly 600 of the donors relied on high-throughput TCR beta sequencing. Donor age, sex, ethnicity and CMV serostatus were compiled together with the repertoire data. In a later genetic analysis, genome-wide SNP genotypes for about three fifths of the roughly 670 donors were used, and that subset was treated as a discovery cohort. All discovery cohort repertoires had been generated using a single sequencing platform. HLA typing included class I and class II loci at four-digit resolution. The number of donors typed differed by locus, with about 620-630 for A, B, C, DRB1 and DQB1, 522 for DQA1, 600 to 610 for DPA1, and some 470 for DPB1. Because of strong linkage in the cohort, a handful of DR-DQ haplotypes were treated as single units for association and clustering. On average, approximately 250,000 unique TCR beta nucleotide sequences were sequenced per donor among about 400 genotyped donors of the cohort, with 15% to 20% of those sequences being non-productive. The study at large found these results: Presence/absence analyses assumed roughly uniform sequencing depth across donors, an assumption that may not hold. According to a later analysis, parvovirus B19, influenza, CMV and Epstein-Barr virus appeared linked to several top co-occurrence clusters. Correlated functional status among segregating V segments might reflect linkage disequilibrium, but an unknown experimental factor could not be ruled out. Specific HLA alleles were associated with 18,000 or so TCR beta sequences at a false discovery rate of 0.05 in a later analysis. In an earlier analysis of about 600 of the donors, most TCR beta V segments appeared in productive rearrangements about 87% or about 30% of the time, broadly matching IMGT annotations. Compared with equally common non-associated chains, HLA-associated TCR beta chains in a later analysis were more clonally expanded and had lower generation probabilities. The 87-base-pair reads could not distinguish some IMGT-functional V segments, including TRBV6-2 and TRBV6-3, so those segments were excluded. Immune exposure information for the cohort was limited to CMV serostatus. A later analysis found that most CMV-associated TCR beta chains appeared HLA-restricted, with HLA associations seemingly driven largely by CMV exposure. A further reported finding was that TCR beta sequences accurately predicted the HLA-A and HLA-B alleles for most subjects in the first cohort. A total of about 180 TCR beta chains were listed by the study as associated with cytomegalovirus. Because some donors lacked HLA typing at each locus, the association tests relied only on the typed subset. According to a later analysis, TCR association rates differed among HLA loci, with DRB1 alleles showing the most associated TCRs and HLA-C alleles showing the fewest. Over 15 rarely observed V segments, including chromosome 9 orphons, were excluded from the earlier analysis of several hundred of the donors because counts were too low. A few of the identified cytomegalovirus-associated TCR beta chains were confirmed in vitro to be specific for cytomegalovirus antigens. The classifier was reported to diagnose cytomegalovirus status with high specificity and sensitivity in both the original cohort and the validation cohort. A later genetic analysis reported fewer N-insertions in productive TCRs among donors in an Asian-associated ancestry cluster than the roughly 620-donor mean. The cohort was sequenced for TCR beta chains only, and without alpha or paired-chain data the features that could be detected were limited. When HLA alleles, especially DR and DQ, strongly co-occurred, TCR associations were difficult to assign to individual alleles. An association between a missense DCLRE1C variant and V-gene and J-gene trimming of TCR beta chains was found in a later genetic analysis and replicated in an independent cohort. It was suggested by the authors that the approach could potentially be generalized to other disease states and immunological phenotypes. Most TCR sequences were seen in very few donors, while some public TCRs were found in many individuals. A group of highly shared sequence variants was considered likely to be a technical artifact of the sequencing pipeline.

Library generation was performed with the immunoSEQ multiplex PCR assay. For the multiplex PCR, a mixture combining 60 forward primers for TCR Vbeta segments and 13 reverse primers for TCR Jbeta segments was used. Amplification of the CDR3 region of rearranged TCR beta genes was performed with a multiplex PCR assay on genomic DNA. On the Illumina HiSeq System, the amplified TCR beta libraries were sequenced as 87-base-pair reads. The authors' analysis ran thus. A later analysis tallied 80 million to 95 million unique TCR beta chains across the approximately 670 repertoires, and around 10 million of those chains were shared by two or more donors. Raw reads were error-corrected and collapsed into unique sequences with a nearest-neighbor algorithm that merged closely related sequences to remove PCR and sequencing errors. Alignment of CDR3 sequences to IMGT reference sequences was used to assign V, D and J gene segments. For a sequence to be retained, a match of at least six nucleotides to both a V gene segment and a J gene segment was required. A rearrangement counted as productive if the CDR3 had no stop codons and remained in frame with V and J, and every other rearrangement counted as non-productive. CDR3 was defined by IMGT convention, running from the second conserved V-encoded cysteine to the conserved J-encoded phenylalanine. The earlier analysis of 500 to 650 of the donors excluded any sequence lacking an unambiguous match to a single V gene segment. In an earlier analysis of about 590 of the donors, a V segment was called functional when productive rearrangements were above 56.7%, and segregating when the standard deviation between donors exceeded 5%. A statistical classification framework was developed to diagnose cytomegalovirus status using the catalog of TCR beta chain sequences. In a later analysis, V and J genes were assigned by comparing TCR nucleotide sequences against IMGT/GENE-DB human TR gene sequences. The TCRdist pipeline was used in a later analysis to assign CDR3 sequences and most-parsimonious VDJ recombination scenarios. In a later analysis, each TCR beta chain was defined by its CDR3 amino acid sequence together with its V-gene family, and reads lacking a unique V-gene family were excluded. In a later analysis, around 600 highly shared, low-generation-probability nucleotide sequences were removed to address suspected cross-contamination and a sequencing artifact. For each public chain, a later analysis derived a clonal expansion index from normalized ranks of inferred template counts within each repertoire. A later analysis computed generation probabilities with a VDJ recombination model fitted to out-of-frame rearrangements, and checked the results against IGoR. In a later analysis, TCR-TCR, TCR-HLA and TCR-CMV co-occurrence was scored with hypergeometric tests, and a repertoire-size bias correction was applied to TCR pairs. To estimate false discovery rates, a later analysis permuted the HLA or CMV assignments 20 times. In a later analysis, co-occurring TCRs were grouped with DBSCAN, and TCRdist sequence similarity was added when clustering was performed within HLA-allele-positive subsets. Co-occurrence clustering excluded repertoires with fewer than 30,000 or more than 120,000 public chains, plus five with anomalous nucleotide sharing. Here the immuneACCESS table is served through TCRdb, limited to in-frame sequences with V and J called. Missing clones are a known gap in these copies; in checked studies unresolved V genes cover under half, and the rest lacks a known reason. V and J calls and clone size are those listed in that table; D and trimming were worked out from the DNA. The sample table on file contains tens of thousands of clones. Approximately 6% of the sample rests with the top ten.

The cohort was made up of 666 healthy bone marrow donors. At the time of sampling, every cohort member was nominally healthy, though immune exposures that went unrecorded were likely present. Of the 550 to 750 cohort members, 250 to 300 had positive CMV serostatus and around 350 had negative CMV serostatus, and CMV serostatus was not recorded for the donor. Every donor gave a peripheral blood sample, and the peripheral blood mononuclear cells from that sample were used for TCR beta sequencing. Genomic DNA was extracted from the blood cell samples with the Qiagen DNeasy Blood Extraction Kit. V loses 5 bases at its end and J loses 2 bases; junction bases beyond the gene matches: 3. From the germline V gene, CDR1 is MNHEY and CDR2 is SVGAGI. The CDR3 sequence holds 14 residues, the cysteine and phenylalanine included. Solely the CDR3 DNA is kept, with 42 bases framed from the first base. As regards this clone: There is no known antigen for this receptor.

The sequence is built from TRBV6-5 and TRBJ1-5; the junction holds 7 bases that match TRBD1. Material for sequencing was PBMCs. This TCR was recovered from a human donor in good health. CDR3 loop: CASSQDRGNQPQHF. The nucleotide sequence reads TGTGCCAGCAGTCAAGACAGGGGCAATCAGCCCCAGCATTTT.